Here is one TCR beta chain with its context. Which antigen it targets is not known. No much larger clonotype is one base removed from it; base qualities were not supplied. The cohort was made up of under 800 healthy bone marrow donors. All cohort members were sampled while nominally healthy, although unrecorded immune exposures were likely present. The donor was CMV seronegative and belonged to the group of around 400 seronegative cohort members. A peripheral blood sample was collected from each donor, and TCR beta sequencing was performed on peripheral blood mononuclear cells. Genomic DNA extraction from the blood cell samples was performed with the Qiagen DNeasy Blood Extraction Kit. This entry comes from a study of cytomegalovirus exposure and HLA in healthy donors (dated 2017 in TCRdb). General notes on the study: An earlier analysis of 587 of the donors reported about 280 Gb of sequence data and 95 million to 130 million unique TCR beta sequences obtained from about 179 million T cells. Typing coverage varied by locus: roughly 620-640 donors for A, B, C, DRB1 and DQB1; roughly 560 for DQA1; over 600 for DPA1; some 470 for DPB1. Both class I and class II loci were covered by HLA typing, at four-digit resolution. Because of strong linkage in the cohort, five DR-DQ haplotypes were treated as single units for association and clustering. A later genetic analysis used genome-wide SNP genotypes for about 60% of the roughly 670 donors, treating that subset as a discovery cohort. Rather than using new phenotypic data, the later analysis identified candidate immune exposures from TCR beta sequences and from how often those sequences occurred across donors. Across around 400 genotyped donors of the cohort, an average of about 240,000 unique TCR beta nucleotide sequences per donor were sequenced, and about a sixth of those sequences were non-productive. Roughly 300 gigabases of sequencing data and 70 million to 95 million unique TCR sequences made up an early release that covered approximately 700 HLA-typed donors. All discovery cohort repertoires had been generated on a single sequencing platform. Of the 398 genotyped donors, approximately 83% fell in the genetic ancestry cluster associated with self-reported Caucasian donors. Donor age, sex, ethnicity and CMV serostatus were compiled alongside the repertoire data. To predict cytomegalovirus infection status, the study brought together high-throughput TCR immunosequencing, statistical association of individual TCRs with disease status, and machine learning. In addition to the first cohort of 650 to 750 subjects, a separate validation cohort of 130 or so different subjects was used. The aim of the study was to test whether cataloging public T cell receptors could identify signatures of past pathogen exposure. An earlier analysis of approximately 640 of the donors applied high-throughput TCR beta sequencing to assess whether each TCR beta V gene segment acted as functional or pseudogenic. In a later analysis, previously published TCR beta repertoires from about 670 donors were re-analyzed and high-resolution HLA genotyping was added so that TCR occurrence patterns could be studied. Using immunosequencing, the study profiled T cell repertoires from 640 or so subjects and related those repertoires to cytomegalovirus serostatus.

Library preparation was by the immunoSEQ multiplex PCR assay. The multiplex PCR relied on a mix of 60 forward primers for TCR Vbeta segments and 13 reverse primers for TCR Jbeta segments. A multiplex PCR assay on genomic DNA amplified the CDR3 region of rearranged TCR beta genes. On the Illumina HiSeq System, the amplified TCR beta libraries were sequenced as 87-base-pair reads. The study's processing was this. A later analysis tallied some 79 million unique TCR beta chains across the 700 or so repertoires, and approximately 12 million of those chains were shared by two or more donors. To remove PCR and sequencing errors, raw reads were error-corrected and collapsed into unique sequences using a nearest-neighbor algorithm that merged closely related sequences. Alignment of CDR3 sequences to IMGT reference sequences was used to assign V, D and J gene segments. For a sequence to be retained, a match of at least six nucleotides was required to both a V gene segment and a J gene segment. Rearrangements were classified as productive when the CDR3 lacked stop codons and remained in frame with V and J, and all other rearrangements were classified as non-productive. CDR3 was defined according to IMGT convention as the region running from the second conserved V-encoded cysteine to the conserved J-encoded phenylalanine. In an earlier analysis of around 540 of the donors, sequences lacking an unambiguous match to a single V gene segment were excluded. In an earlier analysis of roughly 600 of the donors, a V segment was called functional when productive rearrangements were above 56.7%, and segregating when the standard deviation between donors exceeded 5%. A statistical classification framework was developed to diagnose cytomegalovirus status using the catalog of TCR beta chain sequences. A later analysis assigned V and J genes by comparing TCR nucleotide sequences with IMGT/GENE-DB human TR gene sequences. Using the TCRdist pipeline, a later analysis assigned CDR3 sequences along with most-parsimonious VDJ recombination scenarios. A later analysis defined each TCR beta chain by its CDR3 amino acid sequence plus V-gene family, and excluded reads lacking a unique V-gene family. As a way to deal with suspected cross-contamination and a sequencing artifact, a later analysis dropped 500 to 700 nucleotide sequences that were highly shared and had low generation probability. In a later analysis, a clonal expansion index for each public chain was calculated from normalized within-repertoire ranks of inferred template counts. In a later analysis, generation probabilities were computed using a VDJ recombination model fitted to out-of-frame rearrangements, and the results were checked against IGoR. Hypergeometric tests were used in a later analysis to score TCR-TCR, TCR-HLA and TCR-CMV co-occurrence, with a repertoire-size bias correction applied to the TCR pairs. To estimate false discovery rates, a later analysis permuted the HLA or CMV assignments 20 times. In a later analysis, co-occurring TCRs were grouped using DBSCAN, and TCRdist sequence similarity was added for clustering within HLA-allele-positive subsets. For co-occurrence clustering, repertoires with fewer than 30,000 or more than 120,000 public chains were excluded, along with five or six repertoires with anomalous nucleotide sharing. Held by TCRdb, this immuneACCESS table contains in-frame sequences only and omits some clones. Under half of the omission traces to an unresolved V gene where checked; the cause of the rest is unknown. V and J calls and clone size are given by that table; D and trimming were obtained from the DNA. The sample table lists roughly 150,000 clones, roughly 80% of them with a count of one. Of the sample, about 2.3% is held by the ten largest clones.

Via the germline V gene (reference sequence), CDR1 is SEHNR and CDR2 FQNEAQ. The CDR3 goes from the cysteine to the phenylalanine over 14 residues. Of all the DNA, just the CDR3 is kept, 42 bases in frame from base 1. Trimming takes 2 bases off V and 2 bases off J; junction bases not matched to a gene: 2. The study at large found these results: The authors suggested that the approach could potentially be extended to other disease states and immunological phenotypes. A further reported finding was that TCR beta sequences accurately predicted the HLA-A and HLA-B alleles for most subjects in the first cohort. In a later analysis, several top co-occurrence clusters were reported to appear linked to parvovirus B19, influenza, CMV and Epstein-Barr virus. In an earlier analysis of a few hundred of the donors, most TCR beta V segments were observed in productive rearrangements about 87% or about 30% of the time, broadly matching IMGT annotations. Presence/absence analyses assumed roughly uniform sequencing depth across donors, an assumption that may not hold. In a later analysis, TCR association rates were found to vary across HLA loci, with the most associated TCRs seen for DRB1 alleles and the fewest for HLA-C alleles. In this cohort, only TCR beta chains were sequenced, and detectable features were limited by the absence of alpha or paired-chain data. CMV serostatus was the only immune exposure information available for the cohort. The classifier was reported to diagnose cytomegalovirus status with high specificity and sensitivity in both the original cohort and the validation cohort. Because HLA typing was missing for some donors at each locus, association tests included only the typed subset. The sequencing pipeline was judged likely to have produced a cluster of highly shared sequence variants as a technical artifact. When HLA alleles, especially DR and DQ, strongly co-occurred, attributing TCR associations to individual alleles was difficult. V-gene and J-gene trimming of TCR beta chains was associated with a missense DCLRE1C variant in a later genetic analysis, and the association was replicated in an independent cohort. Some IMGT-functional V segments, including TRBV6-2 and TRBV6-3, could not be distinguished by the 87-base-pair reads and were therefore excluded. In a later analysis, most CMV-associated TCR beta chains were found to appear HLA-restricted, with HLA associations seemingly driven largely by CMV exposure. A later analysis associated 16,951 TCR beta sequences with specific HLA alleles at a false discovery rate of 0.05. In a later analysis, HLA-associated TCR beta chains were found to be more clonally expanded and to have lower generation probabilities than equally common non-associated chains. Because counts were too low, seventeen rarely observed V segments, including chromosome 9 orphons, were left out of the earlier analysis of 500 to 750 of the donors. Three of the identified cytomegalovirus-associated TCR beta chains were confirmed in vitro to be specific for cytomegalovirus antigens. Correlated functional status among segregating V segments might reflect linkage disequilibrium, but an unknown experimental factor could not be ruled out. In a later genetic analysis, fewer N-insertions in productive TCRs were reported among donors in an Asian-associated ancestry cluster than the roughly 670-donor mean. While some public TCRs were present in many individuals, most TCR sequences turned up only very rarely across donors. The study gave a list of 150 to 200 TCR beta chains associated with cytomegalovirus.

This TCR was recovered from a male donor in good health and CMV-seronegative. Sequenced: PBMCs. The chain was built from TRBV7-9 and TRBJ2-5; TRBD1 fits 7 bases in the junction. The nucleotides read TGTGCCAGCAGCTTACCCAGGGGGCAAGAGACCCAGTACTTC. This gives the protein CASSLPRGQETQYF.